This T cell receptor beta chain was obtained from a study of shared clonotypes between healthy human individuals. Sequencing was performed with immunoSEQ multiplex PCR; in TCRdb, only in-frame clones are kept and a portion is missing. The table lists fewer than 600,000 clones, 60% to 80% of them singletons, with around 11% in the top ten. The TCR sequence derives from a woman aged 40 to 50 in good health. Some clones in this sample may be carry-over from other donors' samples. The material sequenced was PBMCs.

The DNA for the CDR3 is TGCGCCAGCAGTCAATCGTCGCGGTGGGCAAAATCTAGCACAGATACGCAGTATTTT. Its translation is CASSQSSRWAKSSTDTQYF. The rearrangement links TRBV23-1 to TRBJ2-3, with D unclear. TRBV23-1 is given ORF status, its function remaining uncertain. The V end was cut by 0 bases, the J end by 0 bases, with 19 bases between. The CDR3 extends over 19 amino acids.